The 20 T cell receptor beta chains below were found in one sample sequenced in a study of shared clonotypes between healthy human individuals. The repertoire was sequenced with immunoSEQ multiplex PCR; TCRdb's copy has only in-frame clones and lacks some. The profile shows roughly 2 million clones, roughly 94% of them singletons. Sample: naive CD4+ T cells sorted from blood. Stated subset: CD45RA+ positively selected. Receptors originate from a man aged 18 to 35 in good health.

This clone has just a few counts. This chain links TRBV12-5 with TRBJ1-5; D gene uncertain. The V and J ends lost 1 base and 6 bases respectively, with 4 bases between them. The CDR3 is 12 amino acids. Germline-derived CDR1 and CDR2 are LGHNT and FRNRAP. CDR3 loop: CASGLDSQPQHF. For the CDR3, the DNA is TGTGCTAGTGGTTTGGACTCTCAGCCCCAGCATTTT.

This rearrangement joins TRBV10-3 to TRBJ2-3; no firm D call. Germline values: CDR1 ENHRY, CDR2 SYGVKD. Trimming removed 5 bases from V and 0 bases from J, with 6 bases in between. The CDR3 extends over 13 amino acids. The CDR3 DNA follows: TGTGCCATCAGTTGGCTGAGCACAGATACGCAGTATTTT. Protein product: CAISWLSTDTQYF.

The rearrangement links TRBV5-4 to TRBJ2-3; D gene ambiguous. Trimming removed 0 bases at V and 2 bases at J, with 7 bases between. The length of the CDR3 is 14 residues. CDR1 is SGHNT and CDR2 is YYREEE in the germline V gene (reference sequence). CDR3 in DNA: TGTGCCAGCAGCTTGGGACCGGCCACAGATACGCAGTATTTT. This sequence encodes CASSLGPATDTQYF.

The V call is TRBV30, the J call TRBJ2-1, with no clear D. The CDR3 spans 11 residues. Looked up from germline, CDR1 is GTSNPN and CDR2 is SVGIG (reference sequence). Between the trimmed V and J ends, which lost 3 bases and 5 bases, there was a span of 5 bases. The CDR3 nucleotides read TGTGCCTGGAGGAGACACAATGAGCAGTTCTTC. It specifies CAWRRHNEQFF.

The rearrangement uses TRBV5-5 and TRBJ2-5; 7 bases match TRBD1. This CDR3 is 13 amino acids long. The germline V gene has CDR1 SGHKS and CDR2 YYEKEE (reference sequence). V lost 4 bases and J lost 5; bases outside the gene matches: 5. The CDR3 nucleotides are TGTGCCAGCAGCCTGACAGGGTCTGAGACCCAGTACTTC. It translates to CASSLTGSETQYF.

The chain uses TRBV12-5 and TRBJ2-6; D is undetermined. Germline assignment: CDR1 LGHNT and CDR2 FRNRAP. Trimming left V 4 bases short and J 9 bases short, with 10 bases between. This CDR3 contains 13 residues. The CDR3 sequence: CASGSSALNVLTF. Written as DNA, the CDR3 is TGTGCTAGTGGTTCCAGTGCTCTCAACGTCCTGACTTTC.

This chain joins TRBV6-1 and TRBJ1-6; a possible D gene is TRBD1 (5 bases). Germline V gene sequence: CDR1 MNHNS, CDR2 SASEGT. Trimming removed 4 bases at V and 6 bases at J, with 13 bases between. There are 15 residues in the CDR3. The CDR3 spells CASSAGDSPNSPLHF. The CDR3 nucleotides read TGTGCCAGCAGTGCAGGAGACAGCCCTAATTCACCCCTCCACTTT.

This clone occurred once. Other DNA sequences in the sample encode the same CDR3. The chain joins TRBV7-2 to TRBJ2-3; D is undetermined. CDR1 and CDR2 from the germline V gene are SGHTA and FQGNSA. The CDR3 length is 13 residues. The germline V and J ends were trimmed by 1 base and 5 bases, with 7 bases remaining between them. The CDR3 reads CASSLVGGDTQYF. The CDR3 DNA reads TGTGCCAGCAGCTTAGTAGGCGGAGATACGCAGTATTTT.

The chain recombines TRBV14 with TRBJ2-1; D possibly corresponds to TRBD1 (5 bases). The CDR3 loop spans 16 amino acids. The V end was cut by 1 base, the J end by 3 bases, with 13 bases between. Germline CDR1 reads SGHDN; CDR2 reads FVKESK. The CDR3 coding sequence is TGTGCCAGCAGCCAAGGGGGTAGGGGAAACTACAATGAGCAGTTCTTC. Protein: CASSQGGRGNYNEQFF.

The rearrangement joins TRBV7-2 to TRBJ2-3; D possibly matches TRBD1 or TRBD2 (5 bases each). Trimming took off 5 bases at V and 4 bases at J, with 19 bases between the two ends. Germline assignment: CDR1 SGHTA and CDR2 FQGNSA. CDR3 length: 16 amino acids. CDR3 DNA sequence: TGTGCCAGCAGCCCTGACCGGGACCGCATTGCAGATACGCAGTATTTT. It is translated as CASSPDRDRIADTQYF. The entire variable domain, with the rest obtained from reference TRBV7-2 and TRBJ2-3, is as follows: GAGVSQSPSNKVTEKGKDVELRCDPISGHTALYWYRQSLGQGLEFLIYFQGNSAPDKSGLPSDRFSAERTGGSVSTLTIQRTQQEDSAVYLCASSPDRDRIADTQYFGPGTRLTVL.

In its sample, this clone was seen once. This sequence joins TRBV5-4 and TRBJ2-2, with TRBD2 matching over 13 bases. Germline CDR1 and CDR2: SGHNT and YYREEE (reference sequence). This CDR3 contains 17 residues. The J segment lost 8 bases and the V segment lost 0 bases, leaving 7 bases of the junction unmatched. Here the CDR3 reads CASSLALGLAGAGELFF. CDR3 sequence (DNA): TGTGCCAGCAGCTTGGCCCTTGGACTAGCGGGAGCTGGGGAGCTGTTTTTT.

The chain uses TRBV5-1 and TRBJ1-1; weak D call: TRBD1 (6 bases). Germline CDR1 is SGHRS and CDR2 is YFSETQ. V lost 1 base to trimming and J lost 1 base, with 11 bases between them. The CDR3 has 15 amino acids. The chain's CDR3 is CASSLRRQANTEAFF. The CDR3 DNA is TGCGCCAGCAGCTTGAGGCGACAGGCGAACACTGAAGCTTTCTTT.

To note about this clone: The same CDR3 is also encoded by other DNA sequences in this sample. CDR3 amino acids: CASRVGTVSYEQYF. DNA for the CDR3: TGTGCCAGCAGAGTCGGGACAGTGTCCTACGAGCAGTACTTC. This rearrangement joins TRBV6-5 to TRBJ2-7; 7 positions agree with TRBD1. The ends lost 6 bases at V and 1 base at J; junction bases unmatched: 6. Germline V lookup: CDR1 MNHEY, CDR2 SVGAGI. This CDR3 is 14 amino acids long.

V gene TRBV19 combines with J gene TRBJ2-3; D not resolved. The CDR3 is made up of 16 amino acids. Germline V gene lookup returns CDR1 LNHDA and CDR2 SQIVND (reference sequence). Trimming took 5 bases from V and 1 from J, leaving 16 bases between them. This CDR3 reads CASSPPHGGGTDTQYF. In DNA form, the CDR3 reads TGTGCCAGTAGTCCACCGCATGGCGGTGGCACAGATACGCAGTATTTT.

J is TRBJ1-5 and V is TRBV7-8; 9 bases fit TRBD1. Germline CDR1 is SGHVS and CDR2 is FQNEAQ. This CDR3 is built from 15 residues. With V trimmed by 5 bases and J by 3 bases, 5 bases remained unmatched. CDR3 coding DNA: TGTGCCAGCAGCGACAGGGGGGGAGTCAATCAGCCCCAGCATTTT. This gives the protein CASSDRGGVNQPQHF.

The genes are TRBV6-5 and TRBJ1-2; TRBD1 might be the D (5 bases). CDR1 and CDR2 from the germline V gene are MNHEY and SVGAGI. Trimming took off 5 bases at V and 3 bases at J, with 16 bases between the two ends. The CDR3 has 15 residues. CDR3 in amino acids: CASSPYRGGDYGYTF. The CDR3, as DNA: TGTGCCAGCAGTCCTTACCGGGGGGGAGACTATGGCTACACCTTC.

V and J are TRBV18 and TRBJ2-5; a possible D gene is TRBD1 (6 bases). V was shortened by 3 bases and J by 5 bases, with 19 bases between the two germline ends. Per the germline V gene, CDR1 is KGHSH and CDR2 is LQKENI. The length of the CDR3 is 16 residues. The CDR3 spells CASSPRTVRNGETQYF. In DNA, the CDR3 is TGTGCCAGCTCACCGCGGACAGTCCGGAATGGGGAGACCCAGTACTTC. Supplemented by reference TRBV18 and TRBJ2-5, the full variable domain reads NAGVMQNPRHLVRRRGQEARLRCSPMKGHSHVYWYRQLPEEGLKFMVYLQKENIIDESGMPKERFSAEFPKEGPSILRIQQVVRGDSAAYFCASSPRTVRNGETQYFGPGTRLLVL.

The V and J genes are TRBV27 and TRBJ2-7, with D unresolved. CDR3 length: 15 residues. The germline V gene has CDR1 MNHEY and CDR2 SMNVEV (reference sequence). V gave up 0 bases and J gave up 7 bases, with 16 bases separating them. DNA for the CDR3: TGTGCCAGCAGTTTATCTAGCCAGATTTATTCAGAGCAGTACTTC. Translating it yields CASSLSSQIYSEQYF.

The chain has TRBV6-6 and TRBJ2-3; the D is unclear. V lost 7 bases and J lost 2, with 16 bases in between. Germline CDR1 reads MNHNY; CDR2 reads SVGAGI (reference sequence). The CDR3 totals 15 residues. CDR3 sequence: CASKGLGPNTDTQYF. In DNA, the CDR3 is TGTGCCAGCAAAGGGCTGGGCCCTAACACAGATACGCAGTATTTT.

CDR3 sequence (DNA): TGTGCCAGCAGCTTTTCGGCCAGTACCTACGAGCAGTACTTC. Protein sequence: CASSFSASTYEQYF. This chain links TRBV7-2 with TRBJ2-7; D uncertain. This CDR3 is built from 14 residues. Germline loops: CDR1 SGHTA, CDR2 FQGNSA. V lost 3 bases to trimming and J lost 2 bases, with 11 bases between them.